This passage covers 7 T cell receptor beta chains from one sample sequenced in a study of shared T cell receptors in the human thymus. Some clones are missing from TCRdb's copy, which holds only in-frame ones; the method was immunoSEQ multiplex PCR. This table has hundreds of thousands of clones, about 87% appearing once. These data were likewise used in another study, on human thymus T cells.

The specimen was thymocytes. The receptor source for this set is a boy in the first two years of life with a congenital heart defect.

In its sample, this clone was seen a few times. The chain uses TRBV6-1 and TRBJ2-1; 12 positions agree with TRBD2. The CDR3 totals 17 residues. From germline, CDR1 is MNHNS and CDR2 SASEGT. V lost 3 bases to trimming and J lost 5 bases; unmatched junction nucleotides: 8. CDR3 region: CASSDPGLAGQDNEQFF. CDR3 bases: TGTGCCAGCAGTGACCCGGGACTAGCGGGTCAAGACAATGAGCAGTTCTTC.

V gene TRBV9 combines with J gene TRBJ2-1; TRBD2 matches at 10 bases. Germline loops: CDR1 SGDLS, CDR2 YYNGEE. The CDR3 has 17 residues. The V segment lost 4 bases and the J segment 6 bases; nucleotides outside the gene matches: 13. CDR3: CASSPRIERGGRNEQFF. DNA for the CDR3: TGTGCCAGCAGCCCCCGAATCGAGCGGGGGGGCCGCAATGAGCAGTTCTTC.

This sequence joins TRBV15 and TRBJ2-7; D perhaps matches TRBD2 (5 bases). This CDR3 is built from 15 residues. Germline CDR1 reads LNHNV; CDR2 reads YYDKDF (reference sequence). V was trimmed by 4 bases and J by 0 bases, leaving 13 bases between them. The CDR3 region has the DNA TGTGCCACCAGCAAACATCTAGCCGTCTCCTACGAGCAGTACTTC. Its protein product is CATSKHLAVSYEQYF.

The V gene is TRBV5-6, the J gene TRBJ2-3; 8 bases fit TRBD1. CDR1 is SGHDT and CDR2 is YYEEEE in the germline V gene. The CDR3 spans 14 residues. The trim removed 7 bases at V and 2 bases at J, leaving 6 bases unmatched. For the CDR3, the DNA is TGTGCCAGCTCTAGACAGGGGATCACAGATACGCAGTATTTT. Its translation: CASSRQGITDTQYF.

The chain combines TRBV2 with TRBJ1-5; D may be TRBD1 (5 bases). CDR1 SNHLY and CDR2 FYNNEI come from the germline V gene. The V end was cut by 5 bases, the J end by 3 bases, with 11 bases between. The CDR3 is made up of 14 amino acids. The CDR3 is CASSISGYNQPQHF. CDR3 DNA sequence: TGTGCCAGCAGTATTTCAGGGTACAATCAGCCCCAGCATTTT.

CDR3 nucleotides: TGTGCCAGCAGCGTAGCTTCCCGGGGGATAGTGGGGTTAGATACGCAGTATTTT. Encoded protein: CASSVASRGIVGLDTQYF. V gene TRBV9 combines with J gene TRBJ2-3; TRBD2 might be the D (6 bases). Trimming took off 0 bases at V and 5 bases at J, with 22 bases between the two ends. This CDR3 region has 18 residues. Germline V CDR1 and CDR2: SGDLS, YYNGEE. Together with reference TRBV9 and TRBJ2-3, the CDR3 gives the full variable domain: DSGVTQTPKHLITATGQRVTLRCSPRSGDLSVYWYQQSLDQGLQFLIQYYNGEERAKGNILERFSAQQFPDLHSELNLSSLELGDSALYFCASSVASRGIVGLDTQYFGPGTRLTVL.

This clone was picked up one time. The rearrangement links TRBV7-8 to TRBJ2-7; no clear D gene. CDR1 and CDR2 (germline): SGHVS, FQNEAQ. Trimming removed 0 bases at V and 6 bases at J, with 12 bases between. This CDR3 is built from 14 residues. The CDR3 nucleotides are TGTGCCAGCAGCTTAGCAGGCGGCGAGGTCGAGCAGTACTTC. Translation gives CASSLAGGEVEQYF.